This passage covers 26 T cell receptor beta chains from one sample sequenced in a study of T cell responses to AZD1222 COVID-19 vaccine (dated by TCRdb to the early 2020s). Libraries were constructed by the immunoSEQ multiplex PCR assay. TCRdb limited this immuneACCESS table to in-frame rearrangements with V and J called. A share of clones is missing; checked studies link under half to unresolved V genes, and the rest is unexplained. For this sample the table gives about 54,000 clones, of which roughly 90% were detected only once. The top ten clonotypes cover less than 2% of the sample. In light of the paper, this sample's time point label describes: baseline before first vaccination. The material was peripheral blood, obtained on day 0 of AZD1222 vaccination. The receptors were gathered from an adult in good health.

This clone came up a few times. V usage is TRBV3-1 (or the pseudogene TRBV3-2) and J usage is TRBJ1-1; no definite D call. With 1 base removed from V and 3 bases from J, the gap between germline ends came to 6 bases. The CDR3 loop spans 13 amino acids. CDR1 LGHDT and CDR2 YNNKEL come from the germline V gene (reference sequence). The CDR3 is CASSQGADTEAFF. CDR3 coding DNA: TGTGCCAGCAGCCAAGGGGCCGACACTGAAGCTTTCTTT.

This clone was seen once. The chain couples TRBV28 to TRBJ1-1; 10 bases align to TRBD1. Per the germline V gene, CDR1 is MDHEN and CDR2 is SYDVKM. The CDR3 covers 15 residues. Trimming removed 2 bases from V and 5 bases from J; junction bases left unmatched: 5. The CDR3 loop is CASSLGGTGATEAFF. The CDR3 DNA reads TGTGCCAGCAGTTTAGGCGGGACAGGGGCGACTGAAGCTTTCTTT.

The J gene is TRBJ1-3, the V gene TRBV9, with no clear D. Trimming took off 4 bases at V and 0 bases at J, with 5 bases between the two ends. Germline V gene data show CDR1 as SGDLS and CDR2 as YYNGEE. The length of the CDR3 is 13 residues. The CDR3 loop is CASSRDSGNTIYF. DNA of the CDR3: TGTGCCAGCAGCAGGGACTCTGGAAACACCATATATTTT.

V usage is TRBV9 and J usage is TRBJ2-2; D possibly corresponds to TRBD1 (5 bases). This CDR3 region has 16 residues. V lost 1 base, J lost 0 bases, and 10 bases lay in between. Germline V gene lookup returns CDR1 SGDLS and CDR2 YYNGEE. CDR3 amino acids: CASSVHVRANTGELFF. The CDR3 bases are TGTGCCAGCAGCGTACATGTCAGGGCGAACACCGGGGAGCTGTTTTTT.

CDR3 protein: CASSYSMIHSDTQYF. The CDR3 DNA reads TGTGCCAGCAGTTACTCGATGATCCATTCGGATACGCAGTATTTT. The V gene is TRBV6-2 or TRBV6-3, the J gene TRBJ2-3; D remains ambiguous. The V gene lost 0 bases and the J gene lost 6 bases, with 13 bases spanning the gap. CDR3 size: 15 residues. Looked up from germline, CDR1 is MNHEY and CDR2 is SVGEGT.

V and J are TRBV5-1 and TRBJ2-5; 7 positions match TRBD2. This CDR3 is built from 16 residues. V lost 0 bases to trimming and J lost 5 bases; unmatched junction nucleotides: 10. The germline V gene encodes CDR1 SGHRS and CDR2 YFSETQ. The CDR3 nucleotides read TGCGCCAGCAGCTTGGAATTTGCGGGAGTATGGGAGACCCAGTACTTC. Translated: CASSLEFAGVWETQYF.

The chain is built from TRBV7-2 and TRBJ2-7; 10 bases are shared with TRBD2. Per the germline V gene, CDR1 is SGHTA and CDR2 is FQGNSA. The CDR3 has 13 amino acids. The J segment lost 4 bases and the V segment lost 5 bases, leaving 2 bases of the junction unmatched. The CDR3 region is CASSVTSGYEQYF. CDR3 nucleotides: TGTGCCAGCAGCGTGACTAGCGGGTACGAGCAGTACTTC.

This chain connects TRBV5-1 to TRBJ2-7; 9 positions match TRBD2. The CDR3 has 14 residues. The germline gives CDR1 SGHRS, CDR2 YFSETQ. J was trimmed by 2 bases and V by 6 bases; bases with no gene match: 6. CDR3 residues: CASKTGLAAYEQYF. The CDR3 nucleotides read TGCGCCAGCAAAACGGGACTAGCAGCCTACGAGCAGTACTTC.

The V and J genes are TRBV9 and TRBJ2-5; TRBD2 matches at 7 bases. CDR1 is SGDLS, CDR2 YYNGEE, per germline. V shed 3 bases and J 2 bases; nucleotides not matched to a gene: 1. CDR3 length: 13 amino acids. This CDR3 is CASSEAGQETQYF. Written as DNA, the CDR3 is TGTGCCAGCAGCGAAGCGGGACAAGAGACCCAGTACTTC.

This rearrangement joins TRBV30 to TRBJ2-7, with D possibly matching TRBD2 (7 bases). Germline CDR1 reads GTSNPN; CDR2 reads SVGIG (reference sequence). The CDR3 totals 14 residues. Trimming removed 0 bases from V and 2 bases from J, with 11 bases in between. CDR3 sequence: CAWSVGGGPYEQYF. The CDR3 DNA reads as TGTGCCTGGAGTGTAGGGGGAGGGCCCTACGAGCAGTACTTC.

This clone was counted only a few times. The rearrangement uses TRBV5-6 and TRBJ1-3; 7 nucleotides agree with TRBD1. This CDR3 spans 14 amino acids. Losses at the gene ends were 2 bases for V and 2 bases for J; bases not matched to a gene: 1. CDR1 is SGHDT, CDR2 YYEEEE, per germline. CDR3 DNA sequence: TGTGCCAGCAGCTTTACAGGGGCTGGAAACACCATATATTTT. Residues: CASSFTGAGNTIYF. The full variable domain, its missing parts supplied by reference TRBV5-6 and TRBJ1-3, is DAGVTQSPTHLIKTRGQQVTLRCSPKSGHDTVSWYQQALGQGPQFIFQYYEEEERQRGNFPDRFSGHQFPNYSSELNVNALLLGDSALYLCASSFTGAGNTIYFGEGSWLTVV.

This chain uses TRBV2 with TRBJ1-2; tentative D call: TRBD1 (6 bases). Trimming stripped 3 bases from V and 7 bases from J, with 15 bases between. This CDR3 spans 14 amino acids. Germline V CDR1 and CDR2: SNHLY, FYNNEI. The CDR3, as DNA: TGTGCCAGCAGTGACCTCCCGGGGGCCCGTGGCTACACCTTC. It yields the protein CASSDLPGARGYTF.

V usage is TRBV28 and J usage is TRBJ2-5, with TRBD1 matching over 9 bases. The V segment lost 4 bases and the J segment 6 bases; nucleotides outside the gene matches: 12. The germline V gene has CDR1 MDHEN and CDR2 SYDVKM. The CDR3 covers 16 residues. The CDR3 protein is CASSYLTGGFSKTQYF. Here the CDR3 DNA reads TGTGCCAGCAGTTACTTGACAGGGGGGTTCTCAAAGACCCAGTACTTC. Complete variable domain (other parts from reference TRBV28 and TRBJ2-5): DVKVTQSSRYLVKRTGEKVFLECVQDMDHENMFWYRQDPGLGLRLIYFSYDVKMKEKGDIPEGYSVSREKKERFSLILESASTNQTSMYLCASSYLTGGFSKTQYFGPGTRLLVL.

The gene calls are TRBV11-2 and TRBJ2-2, with D uncertain. V lost 3 bases and J lost 6, with 5 bases in between. This CDR3 has 12 residues. The germline CDR1 and CDR2 sequences are SGHAT and FQNNGV. CDR3 sequence reads: CASSLHPGELFF. The CDR3 DNA reads as TGTGCCAGCAGCTTGCACCCCGGGGAGCTGTTTTTT.

The chain links TRBV30 to TRBJ1-2; D is possibly TRBD1 (5 bases). The CDR3 length is 14 residues. Between the trimmed V and J ends, which lost 1 base and 8 bases, there was a span of 17 bases. Germline V CDR1 and CDR2: GTSNPN, SVGIG (reference sequence). The DNA of the CDR3 is TGTGCCTGGAGTGATTTCGGGACTCGATGGGGCTACACCTTC. It codes for CAWSDFGTRWGYTF.

This chain connects TRBV4-2 to TRBJ1-1; D gene unclear. Per germline, CDR1 LGHNA and CDR2 YNFKEQ. Trimming left V 0 bases short and J 10 bases short, with 12 bases between. CDR3 size: 13 residues. The CDR3 DNA is TGTGCCAGCAGCCAAGACGGGGTATTGGGAGCTTTCTTT. It is translated as CASSQDGVLGAFF.

The chain recombines TRBV28 with TRBJ1-5; maybe TRBD1 (5 bases). The V end lost 8 bases, the J end lost 3 bases, and 11 bases lay between the germline ends. The CDR3 is 13 residues long. Per the germline V gene, CDR1 is MDHEN and CDR2 is SYDVKM. This chain's CDR3 is CASGPGFNQPQHF. Here the CDR3 DNA reads TGTGCCAGCGGTCCAGGGTTCAATCAGCCCCAGCATTTT.

This clone occurred once. This rearrangement joins TRBV7-3 to TRBJ2-1, with D unclear. Germline V gene data show CDR1 as SGHTA and CDR2 as FQGTGA. This CDR3 has 13 residues. V lost 3 bases, J lost 6 bases, and 9 bases lay in between. The chain's CDR3 is CASSLAVANEQFF. CDR3 nucleotides: TGTGCCAGCAGCTTGGCGGTAGCCAATGAGCAGTTCTTC.

J is TRBJ1-1 and V is TRBV5-1, with 10 nucleotides matching TRBD1. The ends lost 5 bases at V and 0 bases at J; junction bases unmatched: 4. This CDR3 region has 15 residues. Germline V CDR1 and CDR2: SGHRS, YFSETQ. CDR3 region: CASRTTGGVNTEAFF. In DNA form, the CDR3 reads TGCGCCAGCAGAACGACAGGGGGCGTGAACACTGAAGCTTTCTTT.

The chain employs TRBV18 and TRBJ1-6, with TRBD1 as a possible D gene (6 bases). Germline V gives CDR1 KGHSH, CDR2 LQKENI. The CDR3 is made up of 15 amino acids. Trimming pared 3 bases from V and 2 bases from J, leaving 8 bases between. In nucleotides, the CDR3 is TGTGCCAGCTCACCGGCAGGGGCCTATAATTCACCCCTCCACTTT. Translating gives CASSPAGAYNSPLHF.

This rearrangement joins TRBV29-1 to TRBJ2-7, with D maybe TRBD1 (7 bases). Germline V gene sequence: CDR1 SQVTM, CDR2 ANQGSEA. This CDR3 region has 15 residues. Trimming cost V 4 bases and J 3 bases, with 19 bases left between them. The chain's CDR3 is CSVAGFRGVSYEQYF. CDR3 DNA: TGCAGCGTTGCGGGTTTCAGGGGGGTGAGCTACGAGCAGTACTTC.

V is TRBV18 and J is TRBJ2-7; D is unresolved. The germline V and J ends were trimmed by 0 bases and 4 bases, with 10 bases remaining between them. This CDR3 contains 14 residues. CDR1 and CDR2 (germline): KGHSH, LQKENI. This CDR3 is CASSPPGGRYEQYF. DNA of the CDR3: TGTGCCAGCTCACCACCGGGTGGGCGTTACGAGCAGTACTTC. Based on the CDR3 plus reference TRBV18 and TRBJ2-7, the full variable domain is NAGVMQNPRHLVRRRGQEARLRCSPMKGHSHVYWYRQLPEEGLKFMVYLQKENIIDESGMPKERFSAEFPKEGPSILRIQQVVRGDSAAYFCASSPPGGRYEQYFGPGTRLTVT.

V and J are TRBV7-2 and TRBJ2-1, with 13 bases identical to TRBD2. Germline trimming cut 0 bases from V and 9 bases from J; bases unmatched to any gene: 17. CDR1 is SGHTA, CDR2 FQGNSA, per germline. The CDR3 has 20 amino acids. CDR3: CASSLALTSGLAGVRGEQFF. The DNA for the CDR3 is TGTGCCAGCAGCTTAGCGTTAACCTCTGGACTAGCGGGAGTCAGAGGTGAGCAGTTCTTC.

The J gene is TRBJ2-1, the V gene TRBV28; unclear D gene. Per the germline V gene, CDR1 is MDHEN and CDR2 is SYDVKM. Trimming removed 4 bases from V and 0 bases from J, with 19 bases in between. This CDR3 has 18 residues. In DNA form, the CDR3 reads TGTGCCAGCAGTTCATACGCCTCCGCCGCCAGCTCCTACAATGAGCAGTTCTTC. Translated: CASSSYASAASSYNEQFF.

The chain couples TRBV7-2 to TRBJ1-5; no reliable D call. V dropped 3 bases and J dropped 0 bases, with 6 bases sitting between them. The germline gives CDR1 SGHTA, CDR2 FQGNSA. The CDR3 has 14 residues. The CDR3 sequence: CASSFTYSNQPQHF. Here the CDR3 DNA reads TGTGCCAGCAGCTTTACGTATAGCAATCAGCCCCAGCATTTT.

V gene TRBV10-3 combines with J gene TRBJ2-3; TRBD2 matches 10 bases. The CDR3 extends over 15 amino acids. After removal of 6 bases from V and 2 bases from J, the junction contained 5 bases not matched to a gene. Germline-derived CDR1 and CDR2 are ENHRY and SYGVKD. The CDR3 nucleotides are TGTGCCATCAGCCGGACTAGCGGTGACACAGATACGCAGTATTTT. It translates to CAISRTSGDTDTQYF.